These 10 T cell receptor beta chains share one sample of origin, sequenced in a study of graft-versus-host responses after intestinal transplantation (dated by TCRdb to 2020 to 2023). The time point label corresponds to: cells obtained before transplantation from donor or recipient. The library was made by the immunoSEQ multiplex PCR assay. In its TCRdb copy, this immuneACCESS table keeps in-frame sequences only and misses some clones. Where compared with another copy, unresolved V genes explain less than half of these, and the others have no known cause. Present in this sample are 90,000 to 120,000 clones, roughly 89% of which were seen just once. The ten most abundant clones make up roughly 0.71% of the sample. Their specific antigens are unknown. The sequencing used unstimulated CD4+ T cells sorted from spleen or lymph node cells, collected before transplant. The receptor source for this set is a human donor who was the organ donor for an intestinal transplant.

The chain has TRBV15 and TRBJ2-1, with 11 bases aligning to TRBD2. The CDR3 sequence is 17 residues long. Germline CDR1 reads LNHNV; CDR2 reads YYDKDF (reference sequence). V dropped 0 bases and J dropped 7; count of bases not matched to a gene: 8. CDR3 loop: CATSRELPSGRLNEQFF. The CDR3 region has the DNA TGTGCCACCAGCAGAGAACTCCCTAGCGGGAGGTTAAATGAGCAGTTCTTC.

This clone was seen only once. The gene calls are TRBV27 and TRBJ1-5; no clear D gene. Germline CDR1 MNHEY, CDR2 SMNVEV (reference sequence). V lost 7 bases and J 2 bases, leaving 9 bases between the germline ends. This CDR3 spans 13 amino acids. CDR3 in amino acids: CASKVRGNQPQHF. CDR3 nucleotide sequence: TGTGCCAGCAAAGTAAGGGGCAATCAGCCCCAGCATTTT.

This chain joins TRBV2 and TRBJ2-6; weak D call: TRBD2 (6 bases). V lost 6 bases to trimming and J lost 2 bases, with 17 bases between them. The CDR3 has 17 residues. Germline CDR1 SNHLY, CDR2 FYNNEI. CDR3 in amino acids: CASSDRDWGAGANVLTF. The CDR3 DNA follows: TGTGCCAGCAGCGACCGGGACTGGGGTGCTGGGGCCAACGTCCTGACTTTC.

The chain links TRBV7-9 to TRBJ2-3; no clear D gene. V lost 2 bases and J 8 bases, leaving 14 bases between the germline ends. The CDR3 sequence is 14 residues long. Per the germline V gene, CDR1 is SEHNR and CDR2 is FQNEAQ (reference sequence). The CDR3 nucleotides read TGTGCCAGCAGCTTATTTAAAAGCATAAGTACGCAGTATTTT. This encodes CASSLFKSISTQYF.

The CDR3: CASSLTLNTGELFF. CDR3 nucleotides: TGTGCCAGCAGCTTAACACTTAACACCGGGGAGCTGTTTTTT. This chain connects TRBV7-3 to TRBJ2-2; no clear D gene. Trimming removed 0 bases at V and 2 bases at J, with 4 bases between. The CDR3 has 14 amino acids. CDR1 is SGHTA, CDR2 FQGTGA, per germline.

V is TRBV7-9 and J is TRBJ2-5; 7 nucleotides agree with TRBD2. Looked up from germline, CDR1 is SEHNR and CDR2 is FQNEAQ (reference sequence). Germline trimming cut 1 base from V and 5 bases from J; bases unmatched to any gene: 13. The CDR3 runs 17 residues. DNA of the CDR3: TGTGCCAGCAGCTTAGACGGGCCGGGGGGTAAGCGGGAGACCCAGTACTTC. Translation gives CASSLDGPGGKRETQYF.

The chain carries TRBV7-6 and TRBJ2-2, with D unclear. V dropped 6 bases and J dropped 1 base, with 6 bases sitting between them. Germline lookup yields CDR1 SGHVS and CDR2 FNYEAQ. The CDR3 is 13 residues long. DNA of the CDR3: TGTGCCAGCAGGCCCCAGAACACCGGGGAGCTGTTTTTT. This gives the protein CASRPQNTGELFF.

V is TRBV5-1 and J is TRBJ2-3; D not certain. This CDR3 contains 14 residues. CDR1 and CDR2 (germline): SGHRS, YFSETQ. V lost 9 bases, J lost 1 base, and 15 bases lay in between. The CDR3 DNA reads as TGCGCCACCAAGTTACGACTGGGCACAGATACGCAGTATTTT. Translated, it gives CATKLRLGTDTQYF.

This chain connects TRBV7-6 to TRBJ1-3, with TRBD1 as a possible D gene (5 bases). The V and J ends lost 1 base and 7 bases respectively, with 8 bases between them. The CDR3 has 13 residues. Germline V CDR1 and CDR2: SGHVS, FNYEAQ. The CDR3 nucleotides read TGTGCCAGCAGCTTAGGGCAGGGCAACACCATATATTTT. This encodes CASSLGQGNTIYF.

This clone is a singleton in its sample. The V gene is TRBV2, the J gene TRBJ2-1; a weak D match, TRBD1 (6 bases). From germline, CDR1 is SNHLY and CDR2 FYNNEI. Deletions cut 6 bases from V and 2 bases from J, with 14 bases between. CDR3 length equals 15 residues. The CDR3 sequence is CASSQTGFTYNEQFF. The CDR3, as DNA: TGTGCCAGCAGCCAAACAGGGTTTACCTACAATGAGCAGTTCTTC.